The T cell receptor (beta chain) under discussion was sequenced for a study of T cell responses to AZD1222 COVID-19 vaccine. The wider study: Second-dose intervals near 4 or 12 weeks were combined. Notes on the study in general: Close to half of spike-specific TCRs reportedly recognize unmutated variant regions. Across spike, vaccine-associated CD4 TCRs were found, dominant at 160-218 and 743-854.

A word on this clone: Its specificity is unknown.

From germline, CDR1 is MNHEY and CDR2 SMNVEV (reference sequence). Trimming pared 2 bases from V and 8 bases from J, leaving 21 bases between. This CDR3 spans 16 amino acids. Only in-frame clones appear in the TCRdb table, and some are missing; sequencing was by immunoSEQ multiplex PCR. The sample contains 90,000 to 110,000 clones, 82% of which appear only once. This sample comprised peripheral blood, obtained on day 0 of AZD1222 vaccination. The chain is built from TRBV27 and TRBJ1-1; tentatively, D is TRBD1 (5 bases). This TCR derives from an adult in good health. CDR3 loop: CASSLKNRDPGEEAFF. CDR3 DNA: TGTGCCAGCAGTTTAAAGAACCGGGACCCCGGTGAAGAAGCTTTCTTT.